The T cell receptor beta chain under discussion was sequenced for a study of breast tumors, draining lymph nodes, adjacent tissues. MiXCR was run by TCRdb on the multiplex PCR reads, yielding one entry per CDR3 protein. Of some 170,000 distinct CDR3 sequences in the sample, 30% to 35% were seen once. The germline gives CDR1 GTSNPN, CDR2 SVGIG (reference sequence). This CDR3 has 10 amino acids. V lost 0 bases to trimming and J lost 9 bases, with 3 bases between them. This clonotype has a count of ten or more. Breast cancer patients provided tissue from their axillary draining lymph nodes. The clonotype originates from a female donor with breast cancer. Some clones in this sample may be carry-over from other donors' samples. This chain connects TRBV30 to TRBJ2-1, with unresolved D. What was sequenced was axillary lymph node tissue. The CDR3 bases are TGTGCCTGGAGTGTCGTTGAGCAGTTCTTC. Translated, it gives CAWSVVEQFF. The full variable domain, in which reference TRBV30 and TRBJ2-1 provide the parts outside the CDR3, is SQTIHQWPATLVQPVGSPLSLECTVEGTSNPNLYWYRQAAGRGLQLLFYSVGIGQISSEVPQNLSASRPQDRQFILSSKKLLLSDSGFYLCAWSVVEQFFGPGTRLTVL.